This T cell receptor (beta chain) comes out of a study of T cells in Graves' hyperthyroidism and ophthalmopathy. Study summary: Prior to any treatment, at the point of initial diagnosis, peripheral blood was collected.

Reasons for excluding patients were uncontrolled infection, other autoimmune disease, pregnancy or lactation. Together with thyroid ultrasound, orbital computed tomography, serum thyroxine and TRAb, clinical symptoms were used for diagnoses. General study findings and limits: Blood shared most expanded thyroid clonotypes above 0.001.

The TCR beta CDR3 regions underwent amplification using RNA transcripts as the source. TCR CDR3 regions were first amplified by RT-PCR with HTBI primers. TCRdb recomputed calls from the multiplex PCR reads with MiXCR, one row per CDR3 protein. The sample lists over 550,000 distinct CDR3 sequences; 16% were seen once. This clonotype occurred many times. Its specificity is unknown. CDR1 is SNHLY, CDR2 FYNNEI, per germline. The CDR3 totals 13 residues. The ends were cut back, 4 bases at V and 3 bases at J, with 9 bases in the middle. This chain joins TRBV2 and TRBJ1-1; D is unclear. This clonotype was obtained from a young woman with Graves' hyperthyroidism. The sample consisted of blood. This CDR3 reads CASSGSWDTEAFF. The CDR3 DNA reads as TGTGCCAGCAGTGGCAGTTGGGACACTGAAGCTTTCTTT. The variable domain in full, completed from reference TRBV2 and TRBJ1-1, reads EPEVTQTPSHQVTQMGQEVILRCVPISNHLYFYWYRQILGQKVEFLVSFYNNEISEKSEIFDDQFSVERPDGSNFTLKIRSTKLEDSAMYFCASSGSWDTEAFFGQGTRLTVV.